This passage covers 17 T cell receptor beta chains from one sample sequenced in a study of control samples from healthy donors and cancer patients. Data came from immunoSEQ multiplex PCR; TCRdb stores just in-frame clones and leaves some out. This sample carries roughly 180,000 clones, roughly 92% of them seen once, and the ten largest clones take roughly 1.3%. The sequencing input was blood. Receptor source: a woman aged 18-29 years in good health.

This rearrangement joins TRBV18 to TRBJ2-3, with 9 bases matching TRBD2. V lost 6 bases, J lost 5 bases, and 12 bases stayed unmatched. From germline, CDR1 is KGHSH and CDR2 LQKENI. This CDR3 is built from 16 residues. CDR3 residues: CASSLTGGLAIDTQYF. DNA for the CDR3: TGTGCCAGCTCTCTCACCGGGGGACTAGCTATAGATACGCAGTATTTT.

The chain carries TRBV6-5 and TRBJ2-1; possibly TRBD1 for D (6 bases). Between the trimmed V and J ends, which lost 0 bases and 9 bases, there was a span of 15 bases. Per germline, CDR1 MNHEY and CDR2 SVGAGI. CDR3 length: 15 residues. The chain's CDR3 is CASSYSGQGYGEQFF. CDR3 in DNA: TGTGCCAGCAGTTACTCAGGTCAGGGGTATGGTGAGCAGTTCTTC.

As for this clone: One end of the junction varies from germline; a read error may be responsible. The gene calls are TRBV4-3 and TRBJ2-7; 12 bases are shared with TRBD2. CDR1 LGHNA and CDR2 YSLEER come from the germline V gene. The CDR3 is 15 residues long. The CDR3 reads CASSQDRRLAGELHF. As DNA, the CDR3 is TGCGCCAGCAGCCAAGATCGACGACTAGCGGGAGAATTGCACTTC.

The chain joins TRBV6-2 or TRBV6-3 to TRBJ1-4; TRBD1 agrees at 7 bases. Germline V lookup: CDR1 MNHEY, CDR2 SVGEGT. The CDR3 is 14 amino acids. J was trimmed by 10 bases and V by 2 bases; bases with no gene match: 7. CDR3 nucleotides: TGTGCCAGCAGTTACGGAGGGGGCGGAGTAAAACTGTTTTTT. Translated: CASSYGGGGVKLFF.

The chain has TRBV6-5 and TRBJ2-3; tentative D call: TRBD1 (5 bases). Between the trimmed V and J ends, which lost 6 bases and 0 bases, there was a span of 13 bases. The V gene's germline CDR1 is MNHEY and CDR2 SVGAGI. The CDR3 runs 15 residues. CDR3 coding DNA: TGTGCCAGCAGCGAGACAGTACCTAGCACAGATACGCAGTATTTT. It yields the protein CASSETVPSTDTQYF.

The genes are TRBV6-5 and TRBJ1-2; TRBD1 agrees at 9 bases. Unmatched junction bases numbered 12, after V lost 6 bases and J lost 7 bases. CDR1 is MNHEY, CDR2 SVGAGI, per germline. This CDR3 region has 15 residues. DNA for the CDR3: TGTGCCAGCAGACCTGACTTTGACAGGGGGGTTGGCTACACCTTC. Amino acid sequence: CASRPDFDRGVGYTF.

The rearrangement joins TRBV27 to TRBJ2-7; the D gene is possibly TRBD1 (6 bases). The CDR3 contains 15 residues. CDR1 is MNHEY, CDR2 SMNVEV, per germline (reference sequence). V shed 6 bases and J shed 7 bases, with 22 bases lying between them. The CDR3 sequence: CASSSLTTGPREQYF. The CDR3 nucleotides are TGTGCCAGCAGCTCCCTCACCACAGGGCCCCGGGAGCAGTACTTC.

V and J are TRBV11-3 and TRBJ2-2; D not certain. Germline assignment: CDR1 SGHNT and CDR2 YENEEA. The CDR3 loop spans 12 amino acids. Trimming left V 4 bases short and J 7 bases short, with 7 bases between. The CDR3 DNA is TGTGCCAGCAGCTCTGCCAGCGGGGAGCTGTTTTTT. Translating gives CASSSASGELFF.

V is TRBV7-3 and J is TRBJ2-1; 13 nucleotides match TRBD2. J was trimmed by 8 bases and V by 5 bases; bases with no gene match: 3. This CDR3 is built from 14 residues. In germline, CDR1 is SGHTA, CDR2 FQGTGA. CDR3 bases: TGTGCCAGCAGCCACGGGACTAGCGGGGATGAGCAGTTCTTC. It translates to CASSHGTSGDEQFF.

This chain joins TRBV7-2 and TRBJ1-2; no firm D call. Trimming stripped 5 bases from V and 4 bases from J, with 17 bases between. The CDR3 runs 15 residues. Germline V gene lookup returns CDR1 SGHTA and CDR2 FQGNSA. DNA for the CDR3: TGTGCCAGCAGCCCCCAGATGGACCCCCGCTATGGCTACACCTTC. Translation: CASSPQMDPRYGYTF.

Points on this clone: Other DNA sequences of this sample code for an identical CDR3. The CDR3 protein is CASSFDRGGHNEQFF. The CDR3 DNA sequence: TGTGCCAGCAGCTTCGACAGGGGGGGTCACAATGAGCAGTTCTTC. This chain joins TRBV7-3 and TRBJ2-1; TRBD1 matches at 9 bases. Germline-derived CDR1 and CDR2 are SGHTA and FQGTGA. J lost 5 bases, V lost 3 bases, and 5 bases had no gene match. The CDR3 contains 15 residues.

The chain couples TRBV3-1 (or the pseudogene TRBV3-2) to TRBJ2-2; D is uncertain. Germline V gives CDR1 LGHDT, CDR2 YNNKEL (reference sequence). The CDR3 consists of 13 residues. Trimming shortened V by 4 bases and J by 0 bases, and 3 bases separated the two germline ends. The DNA for the CDR3 is TGTGCCAGCAGCCTCGCGAACACCGGGGAGCTGTTTTTT. Translating it yields CASSLANTGELFF.

The chain uses TRBV18 and TRBJ1-1; D gene ambiguous. Trimming took 2 bases from V and 6 from J, leaving 10 bases between them. CDR3 length: 13 amino acids. Per germline, CDR1 KGHSH and CDR2 LQKENI. CDR3 coding DNA: TGTGCCAGCTCACCATGGGAGAATGCTGAAGCTTTCTTT. It encodes CASSPWENAEAFF.

V is TRBV28 and J is TRBJ1-3; the D gene is possibly TRBD1 (5 bases). Germline CDR1 MDHEN, CDR2 SYDVKM. Trimming took off 2 bases at V and 0 bases at J, with 8 bases between the two ends. There are 15 residues in the CDR3. The CDR3, as DNA: TGTGCCAGCAGTTTAGGGGGGTACTCTGGAAACACCATATATTTT. This codes for CASSLGGYSGNTIYF. Full variable domain (missing parts from reference TRBV28 and TRBJ1-3): DVKVTQSSRYLVKRTGEKVFLECVQDMDHENMFWYRQDPGLGLRLIYFSYDVKMKEKGDIPEGYSVSREKKERFSLILESASTNQTSMYLCASSLGGYSGNTIYFGEGSWLTVV.

The V gene is TRBV18, the J gene TRBJ1-1, with D maybe TRBD1 (5 bases). The CDR3 loop spans 14 amino acids. Germline CDR1 reads KGHSH; CDR2 reads LQKENI. Trimming shortened V by 1 base and J by 3 bases, and 9 bases separated the two germline ends. CDR3 sequence: CASSPRTLHTEAFF. The CDR3 coding sequence is TGTGCCAGCTCACCACGGACACTTCACACTGAAGCTTTCTTT.

CDR3 sequence reads: CASSWGTITDTQYF. The CDR3 region has the DNA TGTGCCAGCAGCTGGGGCACGATCACAGATACGCAGTATTTT. This chain connects TRBV5-6 to TRBJ2-3, with a tentative D call TRBD1 (5 bases). Per germline, CDR1 SGHDT and CDR2 YYEEEE. The V end lost 3 bases, the J end lost 2 bases, and 10 bases lay between the germline ends. CDR3 size: 14 residues. The complete variable domain, with remaining parts taken from reference TRBV5-6 and TRBJ2-3, reads DAGVTQSPTHLIKTRGQQVTLRCSPKSGHDTVSWYQQALGQGPQFIFQYYEEEERQRGNFPDRFSGHQFPNYSSELNVNALLLGDSALYLCASSWGTITDTQYFGPGTRLTVL.

The chain combines TRBV27 with TRBJ2-7, with a weak D call TRBD2 (5 bases). In germline, CDR1 is MNHEY, CDR2 SMNVEV (reference sequence). The CDR3 contains 14 residues. Trimming removed 11 bases from V and 0 bases from J, with 17 bases in between. CDR3 nucleotide sequence: TGTGCCTCTCGATATAGCGCTAGCTCCTACGAGCAGTACTTC. It encodes CASRYSASSYEQYF.